The clone carrying this TCR beta chain showed up many times. These data originate in a study of human T cells and chemical hapten exposure. This CDR3 contains 15 residues. Germline loops: CDR1 MGHRA, CDR2 YSYEKL. Trimming removed 1 base at V and 7 bases at J, with 11 bases between. The time point is: patch test 2, 6 weeks after DPC sensitization. Treatment described: therapeutic diphenylcyclopropenone sensitization with weekly scalp DPC. In TCRdb, the RACE reads were re-called with MiXCR into one record per CDR3 protein. This table has about 40,000 distinct CDR3 sequences, about 8.9% appearing once. The genes are TRBV4-1 and TRBJ1-6; D gene unclear. This receptor was taken from a woman aged 40 to 50 with alopecia areata. Some clones in this sample may be carry-over from other donors' samples. Sequencing was performed on whole blood, taken in connection with sensitization to the hapten diphenylcyclopropenone (DPC). The CDR3 DNA follows: TGCGCCAGCAGCCAAGTGGGCCCGGGGAATTCACCCCTCCACTTT. Translated: CASSQVGPGNSPLHF.